The TCR beta chain under discussion was sequenced for a study of CD8+CD57+ T cells in acquired aplastic anemia (dated by TCRdb to the late 2010s). Broadly, across the study: On average, sorted CD4+ and CD8+ cells yielded 3.2 ug of extracted DNA, with a range of about 0.17 to 27.4 ug. For healthy donor samples, the average read count was approximately 10 million for CD4+ cells and 11 million to 13 million for CD8+ cells. Paper-wide results and their limitations: No significant difference in CD8+ Simpson's diversity was found between patients and healthy controls (P=0.060). Around 27 CD8+ CDR3 sequences were found in both patients and controls but appeared to be highly expressed in patients and within the immunodominant clones of the patients.

In this study, sorted CD4+ and CD8+ T cells from the blood of healthy subjects and of severe aplastic anemia patients had their TCR repertoires deep-sequenced. Ficoll-Paque density gradient centrifugation was used to isolate peripheral blood mononuclear cells. CD4+ and CD8+ T cells were sorted by FACS or magnetic beads before DNA extraction. Genomic DNA was used as template for profiling of TCR beta VDJ combinations and CDR3 sequences. An Illumina HiSeq 2000 was the platform used for TCR repertoire sequencing. Under the source paper's analysis protocol: Repertoire assessment relied on Simpson's diversity index, CDR3 size and DJ length profiles, and TRBV/TRBJ rearrangement plots. Whichever DNA sequence was most abundant in the deep sequencing data was defined as the immunodominant clone. CDR3 amino acid sequences were screened for sharing across subjects and were compared with published repertoires and the VDJdb database. TCRdb itself trimmed the public reads at Q25 with fastp, ran MiXCR and retained productive beta chains. Each CDR3 protein appears once, grouped with its most common genes and DNA. None of the V and J calls come from the authors' own analysis; TCRdb made them. This sample gives about 190,000 distinct CDR3 sequences in total; around half of them show up just once. Together, the top ten hold roughly 15% of the sample.

Including the terminal cysteine and phenylalanine, the CDR3 comprises 15 residues. The entry retains the CDR3 DNA only, 45 bases that are in frame from base 1. CDR1 LNHDA and CDR2 SQIVND were looked up in the germline V gene (reference sequence). In the case of this clonotype: The specificity of this receptor is unknown. The junction shows a germline mismatch at one end, possibly a read error.

Sequenced material: sorted CD4+, CD8+, or CD8+CD57+ T cells (not recorded which) from PBMCs. The chain uses TRBV19 and TRBJ1-1; 7 junctional bases match TRBD1. This TCR was sampled from a human donor in good health, serving as a control. The CDR3 amino acid sequence is: CASSRDSGRNTGAFF. The DNA sequence follows: TGTGCCAGTAGCCGGGACAGCGGAAGGAACACTGGAGCTTTCTTT.